A selection of T cell receptor beta chains follows, all from one sample in a study of blood T cells in healthy people across ages. TCRdb itself ran the 5' RACE reads through MiXCR, one entry per CDR3 protein. Of over a million distinct CDR3 sequences listed, approximately 59% are singletons. What was sequenced was blood. Receptors originate from a man younger than 30 in good health. CDR3s include the opening cysteine and the closing phenylalanine or tryptophan. D genes are given only for firm matches. Expanded clones get a size class; other rows say once, few or many, or leave the size out.

>.|TRBV12-3/TRBV12-4|.|TRBJ2-1
TGTGCCAGCAGTTTTAGTGGGCGTGGGTTCTTC
CASSFSGRGFF
>.|TRBV6-1|.|TRBJ2-3
TGTGCCAGCAGTGAATTACAGGGCCCCACAGATACGCAGTATTTT
CASSELQGPTDTQYF
>TRBD2|TRBV14|.|TRBJ2-2
TGTGCCAGCAGCCCCAGACTAGCGGGAGCTGGGGAGCTGTTTTTT
CASSPRLAGAGELFF
>TRBD1|TRBV4-1|.|TRBJ2-3
TGCGCCAGCAGCCAGAACCGGGACAGCATCACTAGCACAGATACGCAGTATTTT
CASSQNRDSITSTDTQYF
>TRBD1|TRBV11-2|.|TRBJ2-7
TGTGCCAGCAGCTCGGGACAGGGTCAATCCGAGCAGTACTTC
CASSSGQGQSEQYF
>.|TRBV10-3|.|TRBJ1-5
TGTGCCATCAGTGAGTCCCGGGACACCGGATTTATCAGCAATCAGCCCCAGCATTTT
CAISESRDTGFISNQPQHF
>.|TRBV4-2|.|TRBJ2-2
TGTGCCAGCAGCCAAGAGGTCAGGGGCGAAAGGAACACCGGGGAGCTGTTTTTT
CASSQEVRGERNTGELFF
>.|TRBV7-8|.|TRBJ1-1
TGTGCCAGCAGCTTAGTAAGGTTTTCGGCCCAACGGACAAACACTGAAGCTTTCTTT
CASSLVRFSAQRTNTEAFF
>.|TRBV5-4|.|TRBJ1-1
TGTGCCAGCAACCCGGCAGGGGTGAACACTGAAGCTTTCTTT
CASNPAGVNTEAFF
>TRBD2|TRBV5-4|once|TRBJ2-5
TGCGCCAGCAGCCAAGGGACGGGACTAGCTGCGAGGGAGACCCAGTACTTC
CASSQGTGLAARETQYF
>.|TRBV10-3|.|TRBJ2-7
TGTGCCATCAGTGAGGGCGGTTTCTACGAGCAGTACTTC
CAISEGGFYEQYF
>.|TRBV29-1|.|TRBJ2-1
TGCAGCGTTGAGTCCCCCTGGGCCAATGAGCGGTTCTTC
CSVESPWANERFF
>.|TRBV12-3/TRBV12-4|.|TRBJ2-7
TGTGCCAGCGGCCATATCACAGACGAGCAGTACTTC
CASGHITDEQYF
>TRBD1|TRBV20-1|few|TRBJ2-3
TGCAGTGCTAGTCCCCTGACCGGGACAGGGAGTCACTATACGCAGTATTTT
CSASPLTGTGSHYTQYF
>.|TRBV7-2|once|TRBJ2-5
TGTGCCAGCAGCTTCTCGGCGGGGCCTGATGAGACCCAGTACTTC
CASSFSAGPDETQYF
>TRBD2|TRBV6-5|few|TRBJ2-1
TGTGCCAGCAGCCAAAGCGGGAGTTTCTACAATGAGCAGTTCTTC
CASSQSGSFYNEQFF
>.|TRBV29-1|few|TRBJ2-3
TGCAGCGTGATGGGACTCTTCGCCACAGATACGCAGTATTTT
CSVMGLFATDTQYF
>TRBD2|TRBV12-3/TRBV12-4|few|TRBJ2-5
TGTGCCAGCAGTTACGTGGGGGAGGGTAAAGAGACCCAGTACTTC
CASSYVGEGKETQYF
>.|TRBV29-1|.|TRBJ2-7
TGCAGCGTTGAAACACTAAACTACGAGCAGTACTTC
CSVETLNYEQYF
>.|TRBV14|.|TRBJ2-1
TGTGCCAGCAGCCAAACGCGGGCTGAGCAGTTCTTC
CASSQTRAEQFF
>.|TRBV6-6|.|TRBJ2-7
TGTGCCAGCAGCTTTAGGACTGGAGGAGAAGGGTACGGGCAGTACTTC
CASSFRTGGEGYGQYF
>TRBD1|TRBV12-3/TRBV12-4|once|TRBJ2-7
TGTGCCAGCAGTTTGAGGGACAGGGCTAACTACGAGCAGTACTTC
CASSLRDRANYEQYF
>.|TRBV15|.|TRBJ2-1
TGTGCCACCAGCAGAGGAAACGTCAATGAGCAGTTCTTC
CATSRGNVNEQFF
>.|TRBV4-1|.|TRBJ2-1
TGCGCCAGCAGCCGCCGAACAGGTGACAATGAGCAGTTCTTC
CASSRRTGDNEQFF
>.|TRBV25-1|.|TRBJ2-1
TGTGCCAGCAGAGACGGGACTTGGGGTAATAATGAGCAGTTCTTC
CASRDGTWGNNEQFF
>.|TRBV4-2|.|TRBJ1-2
TGTGCCAGCAGCCAAGATCTATCAGTTCCTTCCTATGGCTACACCTTC
CASSQDLSVPSYGYTF
>.|TRBV6-2/TRBV6-3|few|TRBJ2-1
TGTGCCAGCACTCCCAGGCCCCTCAATGAGCAGTTCTTC
CASTPRPLNEQFF
>.|TRBV6-2/TRBV6-3|.|TRBJ2-7
TGTGCCAGCTACAGCTCCTACGAGCAGTACTTC
CASYSSYEQYF
>.|TRBV5-6|.|TRBJ1-1
TGTGCCAGCAGCTATACAGGGTTACGCACTGAAGCTTTCTTT
CASSYTGLRTEAFF
>.|TRBV20-1|.|TRBJ2-7
TGCAGCGCCAGCGGCGGTCCCTACGAGCAGTACTTC
CSASGGPYEQYF
>TRBD1|TRBV4-1|.|TRBJ2-2
TGCGCCAGCAGCCAAGGGACAGGGCCCACCGGGGAGCTGTTTTTT
CASSQGTGPTGELFF
>.|TRBV7-2|.|TRBJ1-2
TGTGCCAGCAGCTCGCAAGGGGCGCGTGGTGGCTACACCTTC
CASSSQGARGGYTF
>.|TRBV18|.|TRBJ1-2
TGTGCCAGCTCACAAATAGTCGAAATAAATGGCTACACCTTC
CASSQIVEINGYTF
>TRBD1|TRBV6-1|once|TRBJ1-2
TGTGCCAGCAGTACCCGGGACAGGGGCCACGGCTACACCTTC
CASSTRDRGHGYTF
>TRBD2|TRBV2|many|TRBJ2-1
TGTGCCAGCAGTGTGGAGCGGGGCTACAATGAGCAGTTCTTC
CASSVERGYNEQFF
>.|TRBV11-2|.|TRBJ2-1
TGTGCCAGCAGCTTTACTAGTCCCTACAATGAGCAGTTCTTC
CASSFTSPYNEQFF
>.|TRBV7-2|.|TRBJ2-7
TGTGCCAGCAGCTTAGCCGGAGGATACGGGCAGTACTTC
CASSLAGGYGQYF
>.|TRBV6-5|.|TRBJ1-2
TGTGCCAGCAGCATATCAGGGGTCCAAGGCTACACCTTC
CASSISGVQGYTF
>.|TRBV29-1|.|TRBJ1-2
TGCAGCGCTCGGCAGGTAGACTATGGCTACACCTTC
CSARQVDYGYTF
>.|TRBV29-1|.|TRBJ2-5
TGCAGCGTGGCCCCGGGAGAGACCCAGTACTTC
CSVAPGETQYF
>TRBD1|TRBV5-1|.|TRBJ1-1
TGCGCCAGCAGCTTAAGAGGACAGGGGTCCATGAACACTGAAGCTTTCTTT
CASSLRGQGSMNTEAFF
>TRBD1|TRBV4-1|.|TRBJ1-6
TGCGCCAGCAGCCAAAGGACAGGGTCGAATTCACCCCTCCACTTT
CASSQRTGSNSPLHF
>.|TRBV6-6|.|TRBJ1-5
TGTGCCAGCAGGAGGGGACAAGGGAGTGGCAATCAGCCCCAGCATTTT
CASRRGQGSGNQPQHF
>.|TRBV9|.|TRBJ2-1
TGTGCCAGCAGCGTAAGAGCGGAGCAGTTCTTC
CASSVRAEQFF
>.|TRBV6-1|.|TRBJ2-5
TGTGCCAGCAGTGAAGGCCGGGGCCTAGAGACCCAGTACTTC
CASSEGRGLETQYF
>.|TRBV11-2|once|TRBJ2-5
TGTGCCAGCAGCCCCCTCCTAAGATGGGAGACCCAGTACTTC
CASSPLLRWETQYF
>.|TRBV10-3|.|TRBJ2-1
TGTGCCACCAGTAACGACGTCCACAATGAGCAGTTCTTC
CATSNDVHNEQFF
>.|TRBV12-3/TRBV12-4|.|TRBJ2-7
TGTGCCAGCAGTCTCTTTCCGGGACTTACAGACAATGAGCAGTACTTC
CASSLFPGLTDNEQYF